A single sample gave rise to the 27 T cell receptor beta chains below, sequenced in a study of blood T cells in healthy people across ages. With a J-beta primer mix and a sample-barcoded 5' primer, a second PCR ran about 6 to 11 cycles. TCRdb processed the 5' RACE reads anew with MiXCR; each CDR3 protein has one entry. The data show about 800,000 distinct CDR3 sequences, with roughly 25% seen just once and approximately 4% held by the top ten. These data were also reused for a study on T cells of mothers and their children.

Sequenced sample: blood. The receptors stem from a boy aged 10-17 years in good health.

The chain is built from TRBV9 and TRBJ1-2, with D possibly being TRBD1 (5 bases). V lost 3 bases and J lost 7, with 19 bases in between. CDR3 size: 15 residues. CDR1 and CDR2 from the germline V gene are SGDLS and YYNGEE. CDR3 loop: CASSGGGTVGVGYTF. CDR3 in DNA: TGTGCCAGCAGCGGTGGGGGGACCGTTGGAGTTGGCTACACCTTC.

The chain is built from TRBV10-3 and TRBJ2-4; D is possibly TRBD1 (7 bases). CDR1 is ENHRY, CDR2 SYGVKD, per germline. This CDR3 has 17 amino acids. The V and J ends lost 0 bases and 2 bases respectively, with 14 bases between them. As DNA, the CDR3 is TGTGCCATCAGTGAGTCGGAGGGGGCCAATACCAAAAACATTCAGTACTTC. This gives the protein CAISESEGANTKNIQYF.

V and J are TRBV5-1 and TRBJ2-5; tentative D call: TRBD1 (6 bases). CDR3 length: 14 amino acids. Trimming took off 3 bases at V and 5 bases at J, with 14 bases between the two ends. The germline V gene has CDR1 SGHRS and CDR2 YFSETQ. The CDR3 loop reads CASSSNTGLETQYF. CDR3 nucleotides: TGCGCCAGCAGCTCGAATACAGGGTTGGAGACCCAGTACTTC.

This chain links TRBV6-6 with TRBJ1-3; D gene unclear. V lost 7 bases and J lost 0, with 13 bases in between. Germline CDR1 MNHNY, CDR2 SVGAGI (reference sequence). This CDR3 comprises 15 residues. In DNA, the CDR3 is TGTGCCAGCACTGAGTCGTACCCCTCTGGAAACACCATATATTTT. Amino acid sequence: CASTESYPSGNTIYF.

The rearrangement links TRBV10-3 to TRBJ1-4; no reliable D call. The CDR3 contains 13 residues. In germline, CDR1 is ENHRY, CDR2 SYGVKD. V gave up 2 bases and J gave up 11 bases, with 12 bases separating them. Here the CDR3 reads CAISELAGQKLFF. CDR3 in DNA: TGTGCCATCAGTGAGCTCGCTGGCCAGAAACTGTTTTTT.

This clonotype was seen at least ten times. The V call is TRBV25-1, the J call TRBJ2-5, with 8 bases that match TRBD1. This CDR3 is built from 13 residues. Looked up from germline, CDR1 is MGHDK and CDR2 is SYGVNS. The V gene end was trimmed by 1 base and the J gene end by 6 bases; junction bases not matched to a gene: 1. Here the CDR3 reads CASSESGGKTQYF. DNA for the CDR3: TGTGCCAGCAGTGAATCAGGGGGCAAGACCCAGTACTTC.

The chain uses TRBV7-9 and TRBJ2-5; D ambiguous. V was trimmed by 5 bases and J by 3 bases, leaving 16 bases between them. This CDR3 comprises 15 residues. Germline V gene lookup returns CDR1 SEHNR and CDR2 FQNEAQ (reference sequence). The CDR3 is CASSPVPWNEETQYF. As DNA, the CDR3 is TGTGCCAGCAGCCCGGTCCCTTGGAATGAAGAGACCCAGTACTTC.

This rearrangement joins TRBV20-1 to TRBJ2-5; 7 bases agree with TRBD2. Germline lookup yields CDR1 DFQATT and CDR2 SNEGSKA (reference sequence). With 4 bases clipped from V and 4 bases from J, the junction kept 0 bases outside the gene matches. The CDR3 length is 11 residues. The CDR3 region is CSATSGETQYF. In DNA, the CDR3 is TGCAGTGCTACTAGCGGAGAGACCCAGTACTTC.

This clonotype was detected a few times. One junction end disagrees with the germline gene, perhaps due to a read error. The rearrangement joins TRBV4-2 to TRBJ2-7; perhaps TRBD2 as D (5 bases). Germline CDR1 LGHNA, CDR2 YNFKEQ. This CDR3 is built from 13 residues. CDR3 residues: CASSSGKSYEQCF. CDR3 sequence (DNA): TGTGCCAGCAGCAGCGGTAAATCCTACGAGCAGTGCTTC.

The chain carries TRBV6-2 or TRBV6-3 and TRBJ1-4, with D perhaps TRBD1 (6 bases). The CDR3 totals 14 residues. Trimming took 5 bases from V and 4 from J, leaving 11 bases between them. CDR1 is MNHEY and CDR2 is SVGEGT in the germline V gene. The CDR3 spells CASSTDSLNEKLFF. The CDR3 nucleotides are TGTGCCAGCAGTACGGACAGCCTTAATGAAAAACTGTTTTTT.

The V gene is TRBV2, the J gene TRBJ2-1; 9 bases align to TRBD2. There are 17 residues in the CDR3. Looked up from germline, CDR1 is SNHLY and CDR2 is FYNNEI. J was trimmed by 0 bases and V by 5 bases; bases with no gene match: 8. The CDR3 is CASSPNGLASSYNEQFF. The CDR3 nucleotides read TGTGCCAGCAGTCCCAACGGACTAGCGAGCTCCTACAATGAGCAGTTCTTC.

This clonotype was recorded a few times. The V gene is TRBV10-3, the J gene TRBJ2-7, with 10 positions matching TRBD2. This CDR3 has 15 residues. Trimming cost V 7 bases and J 4 bases; bases outside gene matches: 10. CDR1 and CDR2 from the germline V gene are ENHRY and SYGVKD. The CDR3 here is CAIKSSGSTSYEQYF. CDR3 coding DNA: TGTGCCATCAAATCTAGCGGGAGCACATCTTACGAGCAGTACTTC.

The chain joins TRBV7-9 to TRBJ2-1; D is unresolved. CDR1 and CDR2 from the germline V gene are SEHNR and FQNEAQ (reference sequence). The CDR3 contains 16 residues. Trimming took 2 bases from V and 1 from J, leaving 12 bases between them. The CDR3 DNA reads as TGTGCCAGCAGCTTATTCCGAGAGTGGTCCTACAATGAGCAGTTCTTC. The encoded protein is CASSLFREWSYNEQFF.

This clonotype has more than one count but fewer than ten. The rearrangement uses TRBV20-1 and TRBJ2-3; D remains ambiguous. V was shortened by 5 bases and J by 2 bases, with 20 bases between the two germline ends. CDR1 is DFQATT and CDR2 is SNEGSKA in the germline V gene (reference sequence). The CDR3 is made up of 16 amino acids. DNA of the CDR3: TGCAGTGCTGGAGTTTGGTGGGCCAAGGACACAGATACGCAGTATTTT. It is translated as CSAGVWWAKDTDTQYF.

The V gene is TRBV21-1, the J gene TRBJ1-2. TRBV21-1 constitutes a pseudogene. There are 12 residues in the CDR3. The CDR3: CAGSKENYGYTF. The CDR3 nucleotides are TGTGCCGGCAGCAAAGAAAACTATGGCTACACCTTC.

This clonotype was seen a few times. A junction end diverges from the germline sequence, so it may reflect a read error. The chain uses TRBV5-1 and TRBJ2-1; D may be TRBD2 (5 bases). The germline V gene has CDR1 SGHRS and CDR2 YFSETQ. The length of the CDR3 is 16 residues. The CDR3 here is CASSLELRGGYDEQFF. The CDR3 DNA is TGCGCCAGCAGCTTGGAGCTTCGCGGAGGCTACGATGAGCAGTTCTTC.

This clonotype has at least ten counts. The chain recombines TRBV6-5 with TRBJ1-6, with 7 bases lining up with TRBD1. Germline V gene data show CDR1 as MNHEY and CDR2 as SVGAGI. The CDR3 consists of 15 residues. J was trimmed by 8 bases and V by 5 bases; bases with no gene match: 9. CDR3 in DNA: TGTGCCAGCAGTCCGACCGGGACAGCCCATTCACCCCTCCACTTT. It codes for CASSPTGTAHSPLHF.

V gene TRBV20-1 combines with J gene TRBJ1-2, with 7 bases fitting TRBD1. Germline loops: CDR1 DFQATT, CDR2 SNEGSKA (reference sequence). V shed 3 bases and J 2 bases; nucleotides not matched to a gene: 9. The CDR3 contains 15 residues. CDR3 in amino acids: CSASPLRGQNYGYTF. In DNA, the CDR3 is TGCAGTGCTAGTCCCTTGAGGGGGCAGAACTATGGCTACACCTTC.

Of note for this clonotype: One end of the junction is discordant with germline, which a read error may explain. The chain employs TRBV7-9 and TRBJ2-5; D not certain. The CDR3 runs to 10 residues. Germline V CDR1 and CDR2: SEHNR, FQNEAQ (reference sequence). The CDR3: CASSLESQYF. The CDR3 nucleotides read TGTGCCAGCAGCTTAGAGTCCCAGTACTTC. The full variable domain, with the rest looked up from reference TRBV7-9 and TRBJ2-5, is DTGVSQNPRHKITKRGQNVTFRCDPISEHNRLYWYRQTLGQGPEFLTYFQNEAQLEKSRLLSDRFSAERPKGSFSTLEIQRTEQGDSAMYLCASSLESQYFGPGTRLLVL.

In this sample, this clonotype turned up a few times. This chain links TRBV15 with TRBJ2-1; D is ambiguous. The CDR3 runs to 15 residues. V was clipped by 0 bases and J by 1 base, with 7 bases between them. Per the germline V gene, CDR1 is LNHNV and CDR2 is YYDKDF (reference sequence). CDR3 coding DNA: TGTGCCACCAGCAGAGAAGGGAATTCCTACAATGAGCAGTTCTTC. It encodes CATSREGNSYNEQFF. Looking up the rest from reference TRBV15 and TRBJ2-1 gives the full variable domain: DAMVIQNPRYQVTQFGKPVTLSCSQTLNHNVMYWYQQKSSQAPKLLFHYYDKDFNNEADTPDNFQSRRPNTSFCFLDIRSPGLGDTAMYLCATSREGNSYNEQFFGPGTRLTVL.

The V call is TRBV6-6, the J call TRBJ2-5; 7 bases fit TRBD1. The J call may be wrong; the DNA end is better matched by TRBJ2-7. CDR3 length equals 15 residues. Germline V CDR1 and CDR2: MNHNY, SVGAGI (reference sequence). CDR3 sequence: CASSSEGARSYEQYF. The CDR3 DNA is TGTGCCAGCAGCTCTGAGGGGGCCCGTTCCTACGAGCAGTACTTC.

This rearrangement joins TRBV28 to TRBJ2-5; maybe TRBD1 (6 bases). Germline CDR1 MDHEN, CDR2 SYDVKM. The CDR3 runs to 16 residues. Trimming took off 4 bases at V and 2 bases at J, with 17 bases between the two ends. Here the CDR3 reads CASSSSGTKQQETQYF. The CDR3 DNA reads as TGTGCCAGCAGTTCCTCGGGGACAAAACAACAAGAGACCCAGTACTTC. The whole variable domain, filled in from reference TRBV28 and TRBJ2-5, reads DVKVTQSSRYLVKRTGEKVFLECVQDMDHENMFWYRQDPGLGLRLIYFSYDVKMKEKGDIPEGYSVSREKKERFSLILESASTNQTSMYLCASSSSGTKQQETQYFGPGTRLLVL.

This clonotype came up a few times. Germline is not matched at one junction end, which may reflect a read error. The chain carries TRBV7-2 and TRBJ1-2, with 7 bases matching TRBD1. Germline V gene sequence: CDR1 SGHTA, CDR2 FQGNSA. The CDR3 runs to 14 residues. The CDR3 DNA reads TGTGCCAGCAGCTTAGGACAGGGCTCCTATGGCTACGCCTTC. It translates to CASSLGQGSYGYAF.

The gene calls are TRBV5-6 and TRBJ2-1, with D maybe TRBD2 (6 bases). Trimming shortened V by 4 bases and J by 0 bases, and 14 bases separated the two germline ends. The length of the CDR3 is 16 residues. Germline assignment: CDR1 SGHDT and CDR2 YYEEEE. The CDR3 is CASSAGRTSSYNEQFF. CDR3 sequence (DNA): TGTGCCAGCAGCGCTGGGAGGACGAGCTCCTACAATGAGCAGTTCTTC.

J is TRBJ1-2 and V is TRBV6-1, with D possibly being TRBD1 (5 bases). Germline V lookup: CDR1 MNHNS, CDR2 SASEGT. This CDR3 has 15 amino acids. V lost 0 bases and J lost 4, with 12 bases in between. The CDR3 DNA follows: TGTGCCAGCAGTGAAGCTTGGGGGGGGATCTATGGCTACACCTTC. Encoded protein: CASSEAWGGIYGYTF.

The rearrangement joins TRBV28 to TRBJ2-3; a possible D gene is TRBD1 (5 bases). Germline V gene sequence: CDR1 MDHEN, CDR2 SYDVKM. Trimming removed 5 bases from V and 2 bases from J, with 14 bases in between. The CDR3 has 15 amino acids. The CDR3 DNA follows: TGTGCCAGCAGTATCAGGGTGGGGTCCACAGATACGCAGTATTTT. Its translation is CASSIRVGSTDTQYF.

The chain recombines TRBV7-2 with TRBJ1-2, with 9 bases lining up with TRBD1. V shed 5 bases and J 4 bases; nucleotides not matched to a gene: 5. The germline V gene has CDR1 SGHTA and CDR2 FQGNSA. The CDR3 is made up of 14 amino acids. The CDR3 is CASSRDRVGYGYTF. DNA of the CDR3: TGTGCCAGCAGCCGGGACAGGGTGGGCTATGGCTACACCTTC.